These 27 T cell receptor beta chains were all obtained from the same sample, sequenced in a study of cytomegalovirus exposure and HLA in healthy donors (dated 2017 in TCRdb). Receptor amplification or capture employed the immunoSEQ multiplex PCR assay. The multiplex PCR relied on a mix of 60 forward primers for TCR Vbeta segments and 13 reverse primers for TCR Jbeta segments. TCRdb stores this immuneACCESS table with in-frame sequences only. Part of the clones is absent; in the studies checked, under half of the shortfall reflects unresolved V genes, and no reason is known for the rest. This sample is represented by 120,000 to 150,000 clones; roughly 79% of them were singletons. The leading ten clones occupy roughly 6.3% of the sample. Sequenced sample: PBMCs. The receptors shown here come from a middle-aged woman in good health and CMV-seropositive.

The rearrangement uses TRBV5-1 and TRBJ1-4, with a weak D call TRBD1 (5 bases). This CDR3 region has 14 residues. Trimming pared 0 bases from V and 8 bases from J, leaving 11 bases between. Germline CDR1 and CDR2: SGHRS and YFSETQ. CDR3 DNA: TGCGCCAGCAGCTTGGGGGGCTCAGGAGAAAAACTGTTTTTT. Its protein is CASSLGGSGEKLFF.

This clone was observed a few times. The V gene is TRBV5-1, the J gene TRBJ2-5; D gene uncertain. V lost 3 bases, J lost 5 bases, and 8 bases lay in between. The CDR3 runs to 12 residues. The V gene's germline CDR1 is SGHRS and CDR2 YFSETQ. The CDR3, as DNA: TGCGCCAGCAGCTCTGACTCGGAGACCCAGTACTTC. It codes for CASSSDSETQYF.

This clone was recorded once. V gene TRBV20-1 combines with J gene TRBJ2-7; D gene ambiguous. Deletions cut 6 bases from V and 2 bases from J, with 5 bases between. CDR3 length: 10 residues. CDR1 and CDR2 (germline): DFQATT, SNEGSKA (reference sequence). The CDR3 coding sequence is TGCAGTGCGGGCACCTACGAGCAGTACTTC. Protein product: CSAGTYEQYF.

The V gene is TRBV2, the J gene TRBJ1-3, with D hard to call. V shed 0 bases and J shed 0 bases, with 6 bases lying between them. Germline CDR1 reads SNHLY; CDR2 reads FYNNEI. This CDR3 has 15 residues. CDR3 in amino acids: CASSEAASSGNTIYF. Here the CDR3 DNA reads TGTGCCAGCAGTGAAGCGGCCAGCTCTGGAAACACCATATATTTT.

This clone was seen a single time. V and J are TRBV6-1 and TRBJ1-3, with unresolved D. Germline-derived CDR1 and CDR2 are MNHNS and SASEGT. The V and J ends lost 9 bases and 2 bases respectively, with 17 bases between them. The CDR3 has 15 amino acids. CDR3 coding DNA: TGTGCCAGTGATCCCGAACTGACTACTGGAAACACCATATATTTT. As protein: CASDPELTTGNTIYF.

The chain is built from TRBV13 and TRBJ2-7; 9 bases map to TRBD1. This CDR3 has 15 residues. Unmatched junction bases numbered 6, after V lost 5 bases and J lost 1 base. Germline values: CDR1 PRHDT, CDR2 FYEKMQ (reference sequence). The CDR3 DNA is TGTGCCAGCAGCCGAGCCGGGACAGGGTCCTACGAGCAGTACTTC. Its translation is CASSRAGTGSYEQYF.

This chain connects TRBV5-1 to TRBJ2-1; unclear D gene. Between the trimmed V and J ends, which lost 3 bases and 8 bases, there was a span of 15 bases. From germline, CDR1 is SGHRS and CDR2 YFSETQ. The CDR3 contains 14 residues. CDR3 sequence (DNA): TGCGCCAGCAGCTCCACTTATCCGAGTGATGAGCAGTTCTTC. Protein: CASSSTYPSDEQFF.

This clone was counted a single time. The CDR3 bases are TGTGCCAGTAGTAGGGCGAGTGACTCCTACGAGCAGTACTTC. Translating it yields CASSRASDSYEQYF. The chain employs TRBV19 and TRBJ2-7; D ambiguous. V shed 4 bases and J shed 0 bases, with 10 bases lying between them. CDR3 size: 14 residues. CDR1 is LNHDA, CDR2 SQIVND, per germline (reference sequence).

This clone was observed once. The chain carries TRBV19 and TRBJ2-3, with D possibly being TRBD2 (6 bases). Germline assignment: CDR1 LNHDA and CDR2 SQIVND (reference sequence). V gave up 6 bases and J gave up 6 bases, with 13 bases separating them. CDR3 length: 13 amino acids. The CDR3 region is CASSQRRGDTQYF. DNA of the CDR3: TGTGCCAGTAGCCAACGGCGGGGTGATACGCAGTATTTT.

This chain uses TRBV10-3 with TRBJ1-1; D gene ambiguous. V lost 0 bases to trimming and J lost 6 bases, with 14 bases between them. Germline V CDR1 and CDR2: ENHRY, SYGVKD. The length of the CDR3 is 15 residues. The chain's CDR3 is CAISESAGMHPEAFF. CDR3 nucleotides: TGTGCCATCAGTGAGTCGGCAGGTATGCACCCTGAAGCTTTCTTT.

This chain uses TRBV7-2 with TRBJ2-3; D gene uncertain. The CDR3 runs 12 residues. Trimming cost V 0 bases and J 6 bases, with 4 bases left between them. Germline CDR1 SGHTA, CDR2 FQGNSA. DNA for the CDR3: TGTGCCAGCAGCTTAGCGCGGGATACGCAGTATTTT. Amino acid sequence: CASSLARDTQYF. Full variable domain (remainder filled in from reference TRBV7-2 and TRBJ2-3): GAGVSQSPSNKVTEKGKDVELRCDPISGHTALYWYRQSLGQGLEFLIYFQGNSAPDKSGLPSDRFSAERTGGSVSTLTIQRTQQEDSAVYLCASSLARDTQYFGPGTRLTVL.

This chain connects TRBV2 to TRBJ1-2; TRBD1 is a possible D gene (6 bases). Germline V lookup: CDR1 SNHLY, CDR2 FYNNEI. This CDR3 has 13 residues. Trimming took 6 bases from V and 8 from J, leaving 16 bases between them. CDR3 sequence reads: CASSSLTRGGYTF. The DNA of the CDR3 is TGTGCCAGCAGCTCCTTAACCAGGGGAGGCTACACCTTC.

The rearrangement uses TRBV9 and TRBJ1-2; no firm D call. The V gene's germline CDR1 is SGDLS and CDR2 YYNGEE. V gave up 7 bases and J gave up 7 bases, with 11 bases separating them. The CDR3 runs to 11 residues. CDR3 in amino acids: CASASIGGYTF. CDR3 nucleotides: TGTGCCAGCGCCTCTATCGGTGGCTACACCTTC.

The V gene is TRBV6-5, the J gene TRBJ1-4; D perhaps matches TRBD1 (6 bases). This CDR3 spans 15 amino acids. V lost 6 bases and J lost 8, with 19 bases in between. Germline assignment: CDR1 MNHEY and CDR2 SVGAGI. The CDR3 loop reads CASRVTGSAGEKLFF. CDR3 coding DNA: TGTGCCAGCAGGGTCACAGGGAGCGCTGGGGAAAAACTGTTTTTT.

This clone was picked up one time. The V call is TRBV2, the J call TRBJ1-2; possibly TRBD1 for D (5 bases). This CDR3 is 14 amino acids long. Looked up from germline, CDR1 is SNHLY and CDR2 is FYNNEI. V was shortened by 2 bases and J by 4 bases, with 11 bases between the two germline ends. CDR3 sequence: CASSETGGGYGYTF. CDR3 sequence (DNA): TGTGCCAGCAGTGAAACGGGGGGGGGCTATGGCTACACCTTC.

This rearrangement joins TRBV7-2 to TRBJ1-1; D gene unclear. In germline, CDR1 is SGHTA, CDR2 FQGNSA. The V gene lost 0 bases and the J gene lost 0 bases, with 5 bases spanning the gap. The CDR3 covers 14 residues. The DNA for the CDR3 is TGTGCCAGCAGCTTAGCGGGAGTGAACACTGAAGCTTTCTTT. This codes for CASSLAGVNTEAFF. Supplemented by reference TRBV7-2 and TRBJ1-1, the full variable domain reads GAGVSQSPSNKVTEKGKDVELRCDPISGHTALYWYRQSLGQGLEFLIYFQGNSAPDKSGLPSDRFSAERTGGSVSTLTIQRTQQEDSAVYLCASSLAGVNTEAFFGQGTRLTVV.

The V gene is TRBV6-1, the J gene TRBJ2-1, with D unresolved. The CDR3 sequence is 13 residues long. CDR1 is MNHNS, CDR2 SASEGT, per germline. Trimming stripped 4 bases from V and 8 bases from J, with 12 bases between. The DNA of the CDR3 is TGTGCCAGCAGTGTTGGTCAGTTCTATGAGCAGTTCTTC. This encodes CASSVGQFYEQFF.

This clone was counted between two and nine times. The chain carries TRBV7-3 and TRBJ2-1; 14 bases align to TRBD2. Per germline, CDR1 SGHTA and CDR2 FQGTGA. Trimming took 4 bases from V and 10 from J; bases not matched to a gene: 3. The CDR3 is 14 amino acids. The CDR3 loop is CASSYGLAGGEQFF. For the CDR3, the DNA is TGTGCCAGCAGCTACGGACTAGCGGGGGGCGAGCAGTTCTTC.

The chain is built from TRBV5-1 and TRBJ1-1, with TRBD1 matching over 7 bases. This CDR3 comprises 16 residues. Germline values: CDR1 SGHRS, CDR2 YFSETQ. The ends lost 0 bases at V and 3 bases at J; junction bases unmatched: 8. This CDR3 reads CASSLATGATYTEAFF. The CDR3 bases are TGCGCCAGCAGCTTGGCCACAGGGGCGACTTACACTGAAGCTTTCTTT.

The chain recombines TRBV5-1 with TRBJ2-1; 13 nucleotides match TRBD2. The CDR3 runs to 15 residues. Germline lookup yields CDR1 SGHRS and CDR2 YFSETQ. V was clipped by 3 bases and J by 7 bases; unmatched bases: 4. CDR3 residues: CASSSWTSGGNEQFF. As DNA, the CDR3 is TGCGCCAGCAGCTCGTGGACTAGCGGGGGTAATGAGCAGTTCTTC. The entire variable domain, with the rest obtained from reference TRBV5-1 and TRBJ2-1, is as follows: KAGVTQTPRYLIKTRGQQVTLSCSPISGHRSVSWYQQTPGQGLQFLFEYFSETQRNKGNFPGRFSGRQFSNSRSEMNVSTLELGDSALYLCASSSWTSGGNEQFFGPGTRLTVL.

CDR3: CASSSTGGGGGTEAFF. As DNA, the CDR3 is TGTGCCAGCAGTTCAACAGGGGGGGGAGGGGGCACTGAAGCTTTCTTT. V and J are TRBV6-6 and TRBJ1-1, with 8 bases aligning to TRBD1. The length of the CDR3 is 16 residues. Trimming at V came to 4 bases and at J to 4 bases, leaving 11 bases not matched to a gene. CDR1 and CDR2 from the germline V gene are MNHNY and SVGAGI (reference sequence).

This chain joins TRBV18 and TRBJ1-4; 9 nucleotides line up with TRBD1. The CDR3 contains 16 residues. From germline, CDR1 is KGHSH and CDR2 LQKENI. The V and J ends lost 3 bases and 4 bases, in that order; junction bases with no gene match: 6. The CDR3 coding sequence is TGTGCCAGCTCACCGTACTTGGGACAGGGTAATGAAAAACTGTTTTTT. It encodes CASSPYLGQGNEKLFF.

This chain joins TRBV30 and TRBJ2-6; D possibly corresponds to TRBD2 (5 bases). The V end lost 0 bases, the J end lost 2 bases, and 14 bases lay between the germline ends. Germline V gene lookup returns CDR1 GTSNPN and CDR2 SVGIG (reference sequence). CDR3 size: 17 residues. The CDR3: CAWSVLTRGPGANVLTF. The CDR3 DNA reads as TGTGCCTGGAGTGTACTAACTCGGGGTCCTGGGGCCAACGTCCTGACTTTC.

The chain has TRBV10-3 and TRBJ1-2; no definite D call. Trimming left V 4 bases short and J 6 bases short, with 12 bases between. Germline lookup yields CDR1 ENHRY and CDR2 SYGVKD. The CDR3 consists of 13 residues. In nucleotides, the CDR3 is TGTGCCATCAGTGGGGCAGACAAAGATGGCTACACCTTC. Translating gives CAISGADKDGYTF.

This rearrangement joins TRBV7-2 to TRBJ1-1; D unresolved. The germline V gene has CDR1 SGHTA and CDR2 FQGNSA. The ends were cut back, 3 bases at V and 7 bases at J, with 9 bases in the middle. CDR3 length: 12 residues. The DNA for the CDR3 is TGTGCCAGCAGCTTGGGTGGAGGTGAAGCTTTCTTT. Translating it yields CASSLGGGEAFF.

This clone was seen a few times. This sequence joins TRBV6-1 and TRBJ1-1; the match to TRBD1 covers 9 bases. V dropped 6 bases and J dropped 8; count of bases not matched to a gene: 10. The length of the CDR3 is 14 residues. CDR1 and CDR2 from the germline V gene are MNHNS and SASEGT. The CDR3: CASSEQGAVKEAFF. The CDR3 DNA follows: TGTGCCAGCAGCGAACAGGGGGCGGTAAAGGAAGCTTTCTTT.

The rearrangement uses TRBV19 and TRBJ1-1; D may be TRBD1 (6 bases). CDR3 length: 15 residues. The germline CDR1 and CDR2 sequences are LNHDA and SQIVND (reference sequence). The V and J ends lost 6 bases and 4 bases respectively, with 18 bases between them. CDR3: CASRPRQVRGTEAFF. CDR3 DNA: TGTGCCAGTAGACCTCGACAGGTTAGGGGCACTGAAGCTTTCTTT.